Listed below are T cell receptor beta chains from one sample, sequenced in a study of Ad26.COV2.S vaccination and SARS-CoV-2 variants. Generated by immunoSEQ multiplex PCR, the TCRdb table keeps only in-frame clones and is missing some. This sample carries around 340,000 clones, roughly 91% of them seen once, and the ten largest clones take 5%. Sequenced material: peripheral blood, taken in a trial of Ad26.COV2.S vaccine versus placebo. These TCRs come from a person aged 18-60 years who received the Ad26.COV2.S COVID-19 vaccine or a placebo. Both conserved end residues are part of each CDR3. The D gene is left open where the match is weak. The listing skips clone size in some rows; elsewhere it reads once, few, many or a size class.

NA,TRBJ2-1,NA,TRBV5-1,CASSPSTGSYNEQFF,TGCGCCAGCAGCCCTAGCACGGGATCTTACAATGAGCAGTTCTTC
NA,TRBJ2-1,NA,TRBV18,CASSPGGADNEQFF,TGTGCCAGCTCACCAGGGGGCGCAGACAATGAGCAGTTCTTC
few,TRBJ2-6,TRBD1,TRBV9,CASSSRTGAGANVLTF,TGTGCCAGCAGCAGTCGGACAGGGGCCGGGGCCAACGTCCTGACTTTC
NA,TRBJ1-1,TRBD1,TRBV2,CASRGQGGVTEAFF,TGTGCCAGCAGGGGACAGGGCGGCGTGACTGAAGCTTTCTTT
NA,TRBJ1-1,NA,TRBV10-2,CASSESVAGYLRRNTEAFF,TGCGCCAGCAGTGAGTCGGTGGCAGGGTACCTTAGGAGGAACACTGAAGCTTTCTTT
NA,TRBJ1-2,NA,TRBV28,CASSFREYGYTF,TGTGCCAGCAGTTTCAGGGAGTATGGCTACACCTTC
few,TRBJ1-5,NA,TRBV29-1,CSVEDHSHSNQPQHF,TGCAGCGTTGAAGATCACAGCCATAGCAATCAGCCCCAGCATTTT
NA,TRBJ1-6,TRBD1,TRBV19,CASSKDRGNSPLHF,TGTGCCAGTAGTAAGGACAGGGGAAATTCACCCCTCCACTTT
NA,TRBJ1-5,TRBD1,TRBV6-2/TRBV6-3,CASSVNRDRGQHF,TGTGCCAGCAGTGTCAACCGGGACAGGGGGCAACATTTT
NA,TRBJ1-5,TRBD1,TRBV7-2,CASSSDREQPQHF,TGTGCCAGCAGCTCGGACAGGGAACAGCCCCAGCATTTT
NA,TRBJ2-3,TRBD1,TRBV19,CASSPRVQGAGITDTQYF,TGTGCCAGTAGTCCCAGGGTCCAGGGGGCCGGGATCACAGATACGCAGTATTTT
once,TRBJ1-1,NA,TRBV9,CASSLGQFNTEAFF,TGTGCCAGCAGCCTCGGACAGTTTAACACTGAAGCTTTCTTT
few,TRBJ2-7,NA,TRBV2,CASSVKGTEQYF,TGTGCCAGCAGTGTCAAGGGGACCGAGCAGTACTTC
NA,TRBJ2-3,TRBD2,TRBV28,CASSLGGSDTDTQYF,TGTGCCAGCAGTCTTGGCGGGAGTGACACAGATACGCAGTATTTT
NA,TRBJ2-3,TRBD2,TRBV6-5,CASRQRGFTDTQYF,TGTGCCAGCAGGCAGCGGGGATTCACAGATACGCAGTATTTT
NA,TRBJ1-1,NA,TRBV18,CASSPLDGNTEAFF,TGTGCCAGCTCACCATTGGACGGGAACACTGAAGCTTTCTTT
NA,TRBJ1-5,NA,TRBV12-3/TRBV12-4,CASTDPNQPQHF,TGTGCCAGCACCGACCCCAATCAGCCCCAGCATTTT
NA,TRBJ2-7,TRBD1,TRBV7-9,CASSSGGRSYEQYF,TGTGCCAGCAGCTCAGGGGGACGCAGCTACGAGCAGTACTTC
NA,TRBJ2-2,TRBD1,TRBV7-9,CASSPRGRVAGELFF,TGTGCCAGCAGCCCGAGGGGGCGGGTCGCCGGGGAGCTGTTTTTT
few,TRBJ2-2,NA,TRBV3-1/TRBV3-2,CASSQGGIGAANTGELFF,TGTGCCAGCAGCCAGGGAGGCATTGGGGCCGCGAACACCGGGGAGCTGTTTTTT
NA,TRBJ2-1,NA,TRBV10-3,CAISEGVRYNEQFF,TGTGCCATCAGTGAGGGAGTACGATACAATGAGCAGTTCTTC
NA,TRBJ1-2,NA,TRBV7-2,CASSPPGGRNYGYTF,TGTGCCAGCAGCCCACCGGGGGGGAGAAACTATGGCTACACCTTC
few,TRBJ2-2,NA,TRBV11-2,CASSLDHWTGELFF,TGTGCCAGCAGCTTAGACCACTGGACCGGGGAGCTGTTTTTT
NA,TRBJ1-5,NA,TRBV28,CASSFWSGDHQPQHF,TGTGCCAGCAGTTTCTGGTCAGGGGACCATCAGCCCCAGCATTTT
once,TRBJ1-2,NA,TRBV9,CASSPLSGGRGTNYGYTF,TGTGCCAGCAGCCCACTATCCGGGGGGCGCGGGACTAACTATGGCTACACCTTC
NA,TRBJ2-2,NA,TRBV13,CASSFGRGNTGELFF,TGTGCCAGCAGCTTCGGCAGGGGTAACACCGGGGAGCTGTTTTTT
NA,TRBJ2-2,TRBD2,TRBV3-1/TRBV3-2,CASSPVRAGGPSGELFF,TGTGCCAGCAGCCCAGTTCGAGCGGGAGGGCCTAGCGGGGAGCTGTTTTTT
NA,TRBJ1-4,NA,TRBV28,CASSLSGGEKLFF,TGTGCCAGCAGTTTATCCGGGGGTGAAAAACTGTTTTTT
NA,TRBJ2-1,NA,TRBV27,CASSFPQGRLDEQFF,TGTGCCAGCAGTTTCCCTCAGGGACGTTTGGATGAGCAGTTCTTC
NA,TRBJ1-2,TRBD1,TRBV4-2,CASSQVLQGAYGYTF,TGTGCCAGCAGCCAAGTGTTACAGGGGGCTTATGGCTACACCTTC
NA,TRBJ2-2,TRBD2,TRBV28,CASKGLGFSGELFF,TGTGCCAGCAAAGGACTAGGATTCTCCGGGGAGCTGTTTTTT
NA,TRBJ1-1,NA,TRBV2,CASSMTDSPEAFF,TGTGCCAGCAGTATGACAGACTCTCCTGAAGCTTTCTTT
few,TRBJ1-1,TRBD1,TRBV5-4,CASSPRTGEVTEAFF,TGTGCCAGCAGCCCCCGGACAGGGGAAGTCACTGAAGCTTTCTTT
NA,TRBJ1-2,NA,TRBV6-5,CASSPIQGADGYTF,TGTGCCAGCAGCCCGATACAGGGCGCGGATGGCTACACCTTC
NA,TRBJ2-3,TRBD1,TRBV6-5,CASRTGQSQDTQYF,TGTGCCAGCAGGACGGGACAGAGTCAGGATACGCAGTATTTT
NA,TRBJ2-1,NA,TRBV9,CASSVGTVSSEQFF,TGTGCCAGCAGCGTAGGAACAGTTTCGAGTGAGCAGTTCTTC
once,TRBJ2-7,TRBD2,TRBV5-5,CASSWGLAGGREQYF,TGTGCCAGCAGCTGGGGACTAGCGGGAGGACGCGAGCAGTACTTC
NA,TRBJ2-7,TRBD2,TRBV7-9,CASSSQRGSYEQYF,TGTGCCAGCAGCTCACAGCGGGGCTCCTACGAGCAGTACTTC
NA,TRBJ1-2,NA,TRBV5-5,CASSLDGVIGGYTF,TGTGCCAGCAGCTTGGATGGGGTGATAGGGGGCTACACCTTC
NA,TRBJ2-4,TRBD2,TRBV7-6,CASSLAGGGNIQYF,TGTGCCAGCAGCTTAGCGGGCGGGGGAAACATTCAGTACTTC